This T cell receptor (beta chain) was captured by sequencing in a study of T cells after yellow fever vaccination. TCRdb redid the calling of the 5' RACE reads with MiXCR, one entry per CDR3 protein. The table records tens of thousands of distinct CDR3 sequences, over 7.5% of them present only once. The CDR3 has 16 residues. Germline lookup yields CDR1 SGDLS and CDR2 YYNGEE. V gave up 0 bases and J gave up 4 bases, with 16 bases separating them. Regarding this clonotype: Its antigen is still unknown.

General study points: A secondary response was less intense yet reached its peak sooner, at day 5 versus 15. After the booster, 95% to 98% of CD4 and about nine tenths of CD8 primary-response clones were re-detected.

The receptor comes from a man aged 25-45 years who received the YFV17D yellow fever vaccine. Sequences were derived from CD8+ T cells sorted from PBMCs, sampled on the day of the yellow fever booster vaccination. The chain has TRBV9 and TRBJ2-5; a weak D match, TRBD2 (5 bases). Here the CDR3 reads CASSVEGEEVGETQYF. The CDR3 DNA reads as TGTGCCAGCAGCGTAGAGGGCGAGGAGGTAGGAGAGACCCAGTACTTC.